This TCR beta chain was found in a study of blood T cell repertoires in COVID-19. This CDR3 region has 15 residues. Per the germline V gene, CDR1 is MDHEN and CDR2 is SYDVKM. Trimming cost V 10 bases and J 9 bases; bases outside gene matches: 13. Only in-frame clones appear in the TCRdb table, and some are missing; sequencing was by immunoSEQ multiplex PCR. The sample holds around 150,000 clones; about 86% are singletons and the top ten take roughly 18%. The rearrangement joins TRBV28 to TRBJ2-1; 12 bases are a match to TRBD2. The sequence was collected from a woman of 80 years or more with acute or convalescent COVID-19. Sample: peripheral blood. CDR3 protein: CATGPTSGGTREQFF. The CDR3 DNA sequence: TGTGCCACGGGTCCGACTAGCGGGGGTACTCGTGAGCAGTTCTTC.